One and the same sample provided the 14 T cell receptor beta chains below, sequenced in a study of blood T cell repertoires in COVID-19. Assay: immunoSEQ multiplex PCR; the TCRdb copy retains only in-frame clones and omits some. This sample carries tens of thousands of clones, 70% to 80% of them seen once, and the ten largest clones take roughly 50%. The sequenced material came from peripheral blood. The receptors shown here come from a human donor in a cohort sampled during active COVID-19.

This chain uses TRBV7-9 with TRBJ2-7; 7 bases fit TRBD1. From germline, CDR1 is SEHNR and CDR2 FQNEAQ (reference sequence). J gave up 2 bases and V 3 bases, and 1 base lay outside the gene matches. The CDR3 runs 13 residues. CDR3 loop: CASSFGTAYEQYF. CDR3 nucleotides: TGTGCCAGCAGCTTCGGGACAGCCTACGAGCAGTACTTC.

The chain employs TRBV9 and TRBJ1-2; no reliable D call. V shed 0 bases and J shed 4 bases, with 10 bases lying between them. This CDR3 has 14 amino acids. The germline V gene has CDR1 SGDLS and CDR2 YYNGEE. The CDR3, as DNA: TGTGCCAGCAGCGTAGGTCCGGGAACCTATGGCTACACCTTC. It encodes CASSVGPGTYGYTF.

This chain uses TRBV27 with TRBJ2-2, with D uncertain. The germline V and J ends were trimmed by 3 bases and 4 bases, with 9 bases remaining between them. CDR1 MNHEY and CDR2 SMNVEV come from the germline V gene (reference sequence). This CDR3 spans 14 amino acids. DNA for the CDR3: TGTGCCAGCAGTTTTGAACTTCTCACCGGGGAGCTGTTTTTT. Its protein product is CASSFELLTGELFF.

The chain combines TRBV3-1 (or the pseudogene TRBV3-2) with TRBJ2-5; 9 nucleotides line up with TRBD1. Germline V gene sequence: CDR1 LGHDT, CDR2 YNNKEL (reference sequence). The CDR3 totals 15 residues. The junction had 9 bases not matched to a gene; V was cut back by 5 bases and J by 5 bases. Written as DNA, the CDR3 is TGTGCCAGCAGCAGAACCGGGACAGGGAAGGAGACCCAGTACTTC. Translated, it gives CASSRTGTGKETQYF.

This chain connects TRBV5-4 to TRBJ2-2; TRBD2 aligns across 9 bases. Trimming at V came to 4 bases and at J to 2 bases, leaving 12 bases not matched to a gene. This CDR3 region has 18 residues. Germline lookup yields CDR1 SGHNT and CDR2 YYREEE (reference sequence). The CDR3 protein is CASSPEVLAGPNTGELFF. The CDR3, as DNA: TGTGCCAGCAGCCCGGAAGTCCTAGCGGGACCTAACACCGGGGAGCTGTTTTTT. Looking up the rest from reference TRBV5-4 and TRBJ2-2 gives the full variable domain: ETGVTQSPTHLIKTRGQQVTLRCSSQSGHNTVSWYQQALGQGPQFIFQYYREEENGRGNFPPRFSGLQFPNYSSELNVNALELDDSALYLCASSPEVLAGPNTGELFFGEGSRLTVL.

This chain links TRBV29-1 with TRBJ2-3; perhaps TRBD2 as D (6 bases). The germline gives CDR1 SQVTM, CDR2 ANQGSEA. This CDR3 has 12 residues. The V and J ends lost 4 bases and 4 bases respectively, with 9 bases between them. The CDR3 DNA follows: TGCAGCGTTGGGGGAGGATCAGATACGCAGTATTTT. Protein sequence: CSVGGGSDTQYF.

This chain joins TRBV7-9 and TRBJ1-4; TRBD1 matches 7 bases. The V segment lost 5 bases and the J segment 0 bases; nucleotides outside the gene matches: 6. The V gene's germline CDR1 is SEHNR and CDR2 FQNEAQ (reference sequence). This CDR3 comprises 16 residues. The CDR3 loop reads CASSLGTVPTNEKLFF. CDR3 sequence (DNA): TGTGCCAGCAGCCTAGGGACAGTTCCAACTAATGAAAAACTGTTTTTT.

The chain uses TRBV5-1 and TRBJ2-1; TRBD1 aligns across 9 bases. CDR1 and CDR2 (germline): SGHRS, YFSETQ. The CDR3 is 15 amino acids. The trim removed 0 bases at V and 8 bases at J, leaving 6 bases unmatched. CDR3 coding DNA: TGCGCCAGCAGCTTGGAGGGACAGGGCTATTATGAGCAGTTCTTC. As protein: CASSLEGQGYYEQFF.

The rearrangement links TRBV4-3 to TRBJ1-4; 7 bases map to TRBD1. Germline V gene sequence: CDR1 LGHNA, CDR2 YSLEER. CDR3 length equals 17 residues. The trim removed 0 bases at V and 6 bases at J, leaving 10 bases unmatched. For the CDR3, the DNA is TGCGCCAGCAGCCAAGATCCCCTGGGACAGATTTATGAAAAACTGTTTTTT. Translation: CASSQDPLGQIYEKLFF.

The chain combines TRBV7-9 with TRBJ2-7; 7 bases line up with TRBD1. The trim removed 1 base at V and 7 bases at J, leaving 4 bases unmatched. This CDR3 contains 13 residues. Germline V gives CDR1 SEHNR, CDR2 FQNEAQ (reference sequence). Here the CDR3 DNA reads TGTGCCAGCAGCTTAGGGTCAGGGGGTGAGCAGTACTTC. It codes for CASSLGSGGEQYF.

The J gene is TRBJ2-3, the V gene TRBV6-5, with D possibly matching TRBD1 (5 bases). V was clipped by 2 bases and J by 6 bases, with 12 bases between them. This CDR3 region has 14 residues. Looked up from germline, CDR1 is MNHEY and CDR2 is SVGAGI. The DNA for the CDR3 is TGTGCCAGCAGTTACCGCCAGGGCCTGGATACGCAGTATTTT. Its translation is CASSYRQGLDTQYF.

This clone is a singleton in its sample. The chain joins TRBV7-2 to TRBJ1-2, with D tentatively TRBD1 (5 bases). CDR3 length: 13 residues. CDR1 is SGHTA and CDR2 is FQGNSA in the germline V gene. V was pared by 5 bases and J by 8 bases, with 15 bases between. The DNA of the CDR3 is TGTGCCAGCAGCCCGGGAGGGGCGAAGGGCTACACCTTC. Protein sequence: CASSPGGAKGYTF.

This clone was recorded at least ten times. V gene TRBV11-3 combines with J gene TRBJ2-7; the match to TRBD2 covers 8 bases. The CDR3 totals 14 residues. CDR1 is SGHNT, CDR2 YENEEA, per germline. The V gene end was trimmed by 5 bases and the J gene end by 3 bases; junction bases not matched to a gene: 6. The CDR3 DNA is TGTGCCAGCAGCGCCGCCGGGACTAGCTACGAGCAGTACTTC. Translated: CASSAAGTSYEQYF.

This CDR3 reads CASSERTARNIQYF. In DNA, the CDR3 is TGTGCCAGCAGTGAACGGACAGCGAGAAACATTCAGTACTTC. The chain couples TRBV2 to TRBJ2-4; possible D gene TRBD1, 6 bases. The CDR3 is made up of 14 amino acids. CDR1 SNHLY and CDR2 FYNNEI come from the germline V gene. V lost 2 bases and J lost 6, with 11 bases in between.